This TCR beta chain was observed in a study of blood T cell repertoires in COVID-19. V was clipped by 8 bases and J by 6 bases, with 13 bases between them. CDR3 length: 13 amino acids. Per the original methods: Amplifying reference gene primers gave estimates of nucleated cell counts. Some clones are missing from TCRdb's copy, which holds only in-frame ones; the method was immunoSEQ multiplex PCR. Clone size and V and J calls were adopted from that table, with D and trimming inferred from the DNA. The profile covers some 300,000 clones, with around nine tenths appearing a single time and about 9.9% taken by the ten largest.

The chain couples TRBV12-3 or TRBV12-4 to TRBJ2-2; the D is unclear. The receptor was derived from a woman aged 35 to 49 who had recovered from COVID-19. The sample taken for sequencing was PBMCs or T cells enriched from blood (not recorded which). CDR3 loop: CASQPRRAGELFF. Here the CDR3 DNA reads TGTGCCAGCCAACCCAGGCGAGCCGGGGAGCTGTTTTTT.